At least ten counts were recorded for the clone carrying this T cell receptor (beta chain). No antigen is known for it. This record belongs to a study of T-cell memory formation after mild COVID-19. Study-wide results and limits: Of the contracting clones, CD4+ ones lay mainly in CM and EM, and CD8+ ones in EMRA. Cross-reactive memory seemingly joined, as some responding clones were found in pre-infection memory. Clones that got smaller from day 15 to 85 had even CD4/CD8, while clones growing later tipped toward CD4+.

Barcoded TCR alpha and TCR beta cDNA libraries with UMIs came from 5'RACE using constant-segment primers. One entry per CDR3 protein results from TCRdb running MiXCR on the 5' RACE reads. The table lists approximately 100,000 distinct CDR3 sequences, around 10% of them singletons. This CDR3 is built from 14 residues. V lost 7 bases and J lost 4, with 14 bases in between. From germline, CDR1 is DFQATT and CDR2 SNEGSKA (reference sequence). V and J are TRBV20-1 and TRBJ2-6; no clear D gene. What was sequenced was PBMCs or a T cell subset sorted from them (not recorded which). The TCR comes from a man between 18 and 29 years old who had mild COVID-19 (a few samples of this study predate the infection). Cell type and time point are not known. CDR3 nucleotide sequence: TGCAGTGTCCTTCTCATGGGCGGGGCCAACGTCCTGACTTTC. This sequence encodes CSVLLMGGANVLTF.